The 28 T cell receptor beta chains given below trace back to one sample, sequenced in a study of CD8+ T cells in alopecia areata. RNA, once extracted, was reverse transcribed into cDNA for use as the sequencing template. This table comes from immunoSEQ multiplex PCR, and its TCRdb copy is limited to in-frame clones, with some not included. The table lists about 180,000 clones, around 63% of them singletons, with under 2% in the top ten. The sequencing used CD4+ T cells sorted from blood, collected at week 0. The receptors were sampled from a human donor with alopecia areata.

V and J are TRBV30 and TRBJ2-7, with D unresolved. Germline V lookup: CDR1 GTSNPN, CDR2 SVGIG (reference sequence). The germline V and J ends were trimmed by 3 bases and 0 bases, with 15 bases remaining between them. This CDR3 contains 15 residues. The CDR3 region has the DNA TGTGCCTGGAGCCGTGGTGCACGAGTCTCCTACGAGCAGTACTTC. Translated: CAWSRGARVSYEQYF.

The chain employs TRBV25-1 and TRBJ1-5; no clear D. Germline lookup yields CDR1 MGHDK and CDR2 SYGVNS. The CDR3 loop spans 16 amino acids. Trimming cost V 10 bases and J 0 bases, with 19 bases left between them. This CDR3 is CAKRRLTDYSNQPQHF. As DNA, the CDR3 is TGTGCCAAGAGAAGACTGACGGATTATAGCAATCAGCCCCAGCATTTT.

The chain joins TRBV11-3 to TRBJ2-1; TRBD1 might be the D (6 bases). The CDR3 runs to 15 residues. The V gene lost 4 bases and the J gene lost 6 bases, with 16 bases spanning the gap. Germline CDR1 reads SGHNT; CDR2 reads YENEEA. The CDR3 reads CASSSLQGFRNEQFF. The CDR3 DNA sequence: TGTGCCAGCAGCTCTCTACAGGGATTTCGCAATGAGCAGTTCTTC.

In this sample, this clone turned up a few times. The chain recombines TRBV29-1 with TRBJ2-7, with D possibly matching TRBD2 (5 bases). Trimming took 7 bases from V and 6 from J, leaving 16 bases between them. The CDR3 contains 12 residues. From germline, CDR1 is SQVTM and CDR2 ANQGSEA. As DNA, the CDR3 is TGCAGCGCATGGCGGGCCTCAGGCGAGCAGTACTTC. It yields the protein CSAWRASGEQYF.

The CDR3 is CASGIDRGTGELFF. Written as DNA, the CDR3 is TGCGCCAGCGGCATTGACAGAGGCACCGGGGAGCTGTTTTTT. This chain joins TRBV5-1 and TRBJ2-2; a possible D gene is TRBD1 (5 bases). V was clipped by 7 bases and J by 4 bases, with 14 bases between them. CDR1 is SGHRS, CDR2 YFSETQ, per germline. This CDR3 spans 14 amino acids.

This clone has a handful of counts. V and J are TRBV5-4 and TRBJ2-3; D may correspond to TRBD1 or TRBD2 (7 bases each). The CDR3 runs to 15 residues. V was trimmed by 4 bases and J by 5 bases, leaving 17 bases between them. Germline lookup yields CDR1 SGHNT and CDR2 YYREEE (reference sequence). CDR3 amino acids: CASSPAGQMKDTQYF. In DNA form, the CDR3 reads TGTGCCAGCAGCCCAGCGGGACAGATGAAAGATACGCAGTATTTT.

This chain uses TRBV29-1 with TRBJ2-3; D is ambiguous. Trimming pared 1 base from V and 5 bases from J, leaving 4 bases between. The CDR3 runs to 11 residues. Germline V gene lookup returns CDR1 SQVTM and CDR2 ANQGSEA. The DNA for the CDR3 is TGCAGCGTTGAAGTTATAGATACGCAGTATTTT. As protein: CSVEVIDTQYF.

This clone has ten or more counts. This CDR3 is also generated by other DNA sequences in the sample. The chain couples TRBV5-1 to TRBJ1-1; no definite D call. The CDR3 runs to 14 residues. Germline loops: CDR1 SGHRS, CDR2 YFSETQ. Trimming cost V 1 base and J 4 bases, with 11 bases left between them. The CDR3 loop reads CASSLRGSGTEAFF. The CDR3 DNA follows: TGCGCCAGCAGCTTGCGGGGAAGTGGCACTGAAGCTTTCTTT.

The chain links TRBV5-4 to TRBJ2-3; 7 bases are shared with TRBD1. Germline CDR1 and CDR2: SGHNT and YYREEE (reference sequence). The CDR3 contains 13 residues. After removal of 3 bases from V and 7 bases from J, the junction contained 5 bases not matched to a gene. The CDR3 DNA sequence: TGTGCCAGCAGCTCCCAGACAGGGAATACGCAGTATTTT. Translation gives CASSSQTGNTQYF.

CDR3 in amino acids: CSAVPGGQNYGYTF. The CDR3 DNA sequence: TGCAGCGCCGTCCCCGGGGGGCAGAACTATGGCTACACCTTC. The rearrangement links TRBV29-1 to TRBJ1-2; weak D call: TRBD1 (6 bases). Trimming stripped 7 bases from V and 2 bases from J, with 17 bases between. The CDR3 contains 14 residues. Germline values: CDR1 SQVTM, CDR2 ANQGSEA.

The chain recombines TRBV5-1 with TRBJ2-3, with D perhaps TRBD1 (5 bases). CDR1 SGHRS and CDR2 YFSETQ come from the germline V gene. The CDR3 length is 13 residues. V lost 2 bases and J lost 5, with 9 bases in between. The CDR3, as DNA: TGCGCCAGCAGCTTTACAGGCGAAGATACGCAGTATTTT. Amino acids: CASSFTGEDTQYF.

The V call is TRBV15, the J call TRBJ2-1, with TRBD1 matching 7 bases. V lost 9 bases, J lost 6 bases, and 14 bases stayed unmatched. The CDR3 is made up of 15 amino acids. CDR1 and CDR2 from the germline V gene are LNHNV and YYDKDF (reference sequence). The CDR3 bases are TGTGCCACTATCGATCGACAGGGTATATCCAATGAGCAGTTCTTC. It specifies CATIDRQGISNEQFF.

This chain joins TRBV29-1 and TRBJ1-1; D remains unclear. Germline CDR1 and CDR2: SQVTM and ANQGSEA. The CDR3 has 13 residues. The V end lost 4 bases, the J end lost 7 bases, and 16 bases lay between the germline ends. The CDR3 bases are TGCAGCGTTGCCGAGTCCCCTAGGGTTGAAGCTTTCTTT. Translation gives CSVAESPRVEAFF. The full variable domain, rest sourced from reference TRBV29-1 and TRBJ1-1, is SAVISQKPSRDICQRGTSLTIQCQVDSQVTMMFWYRQQPGQSLTLIATANQGSEATYESGFVIDKFPISRPNLTFSTLTVSNMSPEDSSIYLCSVAESPRVEAFFGQGTRLTVV.

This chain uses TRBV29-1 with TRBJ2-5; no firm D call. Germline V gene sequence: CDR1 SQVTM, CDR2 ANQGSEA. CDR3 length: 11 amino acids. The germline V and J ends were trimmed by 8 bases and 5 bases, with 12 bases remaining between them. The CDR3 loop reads CSYTVAETQYF. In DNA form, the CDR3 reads TGCAGCTACACTGTGGCTGAGACCCAGTACTTC.

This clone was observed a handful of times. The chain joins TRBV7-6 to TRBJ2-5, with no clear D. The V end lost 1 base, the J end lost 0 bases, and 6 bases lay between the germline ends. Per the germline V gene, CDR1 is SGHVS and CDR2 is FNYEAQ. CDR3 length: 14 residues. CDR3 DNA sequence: TGTGCCAGCAGCTTAGACCCACACCAAGAGACCCAGTACTTC. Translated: CASSLDPHQETQYF.

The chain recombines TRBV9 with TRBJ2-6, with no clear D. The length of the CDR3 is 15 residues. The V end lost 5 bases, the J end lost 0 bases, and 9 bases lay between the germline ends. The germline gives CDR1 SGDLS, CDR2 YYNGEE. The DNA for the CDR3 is TGTGCCAGCAGACAAGGAGCCTCTGGGGCCAACGTCCTGACTTTC. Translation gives CASRQGASGANVLTF.

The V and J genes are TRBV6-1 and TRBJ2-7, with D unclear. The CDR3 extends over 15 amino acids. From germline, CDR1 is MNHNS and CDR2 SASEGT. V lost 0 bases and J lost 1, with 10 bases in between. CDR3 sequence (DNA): TGTGCCAGCAGTGAAGCGTTGGGCAGGTCCTACGAGCAGTACTTC. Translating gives CASSEALGRSYEQYF.

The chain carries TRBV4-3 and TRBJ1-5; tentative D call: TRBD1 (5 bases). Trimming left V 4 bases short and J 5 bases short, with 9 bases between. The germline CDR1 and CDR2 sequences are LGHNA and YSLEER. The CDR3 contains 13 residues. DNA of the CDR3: TGCGCCAGCAGCCTAGACAGAGATCAGCCCCAGCATTTT. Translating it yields CASSLDRDQPQHF.

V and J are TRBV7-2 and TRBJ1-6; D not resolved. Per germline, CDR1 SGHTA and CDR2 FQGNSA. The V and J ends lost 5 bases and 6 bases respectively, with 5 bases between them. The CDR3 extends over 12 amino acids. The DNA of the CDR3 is TGTGCCAGCAGCCAAGTTAATTCACCCCTCCACTTT. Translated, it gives CASSQVNSPLHF.

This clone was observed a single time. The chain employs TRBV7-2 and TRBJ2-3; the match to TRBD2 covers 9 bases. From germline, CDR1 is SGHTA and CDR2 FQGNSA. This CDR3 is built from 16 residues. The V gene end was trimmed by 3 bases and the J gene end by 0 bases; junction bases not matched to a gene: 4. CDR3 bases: TGTGCCAGCAGCTTCCCTGCGGGGGGGAGCACAGATACGCAGTATTTT. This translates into CASSFPAGGSTDTQYF.

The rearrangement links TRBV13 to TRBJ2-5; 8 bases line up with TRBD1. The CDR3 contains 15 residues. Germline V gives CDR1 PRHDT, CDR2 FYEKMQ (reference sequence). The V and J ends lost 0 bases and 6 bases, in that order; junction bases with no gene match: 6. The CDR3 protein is CASSLGGRQGKTQYF. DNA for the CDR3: TGTGCCAGCAGCTTAGGAGGGAGACAGGGGAAGACCCAGTACTTC.

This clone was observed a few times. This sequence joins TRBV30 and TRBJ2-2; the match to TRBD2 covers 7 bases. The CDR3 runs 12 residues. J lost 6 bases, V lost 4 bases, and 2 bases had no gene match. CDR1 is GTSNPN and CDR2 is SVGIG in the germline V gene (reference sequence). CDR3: CAWMAGAGELFF. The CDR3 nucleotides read TGTGCCTGGATGGCGGGGGCCGGGGAGCTGTTTTTT.

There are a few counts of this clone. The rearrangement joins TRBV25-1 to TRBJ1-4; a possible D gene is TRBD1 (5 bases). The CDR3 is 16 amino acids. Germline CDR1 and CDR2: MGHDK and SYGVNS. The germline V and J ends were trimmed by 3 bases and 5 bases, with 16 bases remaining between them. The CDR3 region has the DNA TGTGCCAGCAGTGAGACTCTGACAGCCCGAAATGAAAAACTGTTTTTT. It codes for CASSETLTARNEKLFF.

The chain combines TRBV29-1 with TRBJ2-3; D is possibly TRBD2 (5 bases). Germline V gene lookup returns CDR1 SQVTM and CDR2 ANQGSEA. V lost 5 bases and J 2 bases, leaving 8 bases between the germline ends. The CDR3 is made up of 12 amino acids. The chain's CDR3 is CSVSEVTDTQYF. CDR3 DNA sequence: TGCAGCGTTTCGGAGGTCACAGATACGCAGTATTTT.

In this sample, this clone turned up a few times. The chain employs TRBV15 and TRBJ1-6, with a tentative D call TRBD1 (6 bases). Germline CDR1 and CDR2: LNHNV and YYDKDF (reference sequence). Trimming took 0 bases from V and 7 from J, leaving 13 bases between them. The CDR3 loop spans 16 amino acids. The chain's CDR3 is CATSRDHPDRNSPLHF. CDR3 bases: TGTGCCACCAGCAGAGATCATCCGGACAGAAATTCACCCCTCCACTTT.

CDR3 sequence (DNA): TGCAGCGTTGTGGTTGGGCTTGAAGCTTTCTTT. Encoded protein: CSVVVGLEAFF. The J gene is TRBJ1-1, the V gene TRBV29-1; D is undetermined. Between the trimmed V and J ends, which lost 4 bases and 7 bases, there was a span of 10 bases. Germline loops: CDR1 SQVTM, CDR2 ANQGSEA. The CDR3 contains 11 residues.

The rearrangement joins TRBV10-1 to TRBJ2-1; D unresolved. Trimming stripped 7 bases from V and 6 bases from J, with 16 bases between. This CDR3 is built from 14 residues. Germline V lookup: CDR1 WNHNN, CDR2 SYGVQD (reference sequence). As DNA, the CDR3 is TGCGCCAGCACCTCCGGGTCAGGTATCAATGAGCAGTTCTTC. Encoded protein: CASTSGSGINEQFF.

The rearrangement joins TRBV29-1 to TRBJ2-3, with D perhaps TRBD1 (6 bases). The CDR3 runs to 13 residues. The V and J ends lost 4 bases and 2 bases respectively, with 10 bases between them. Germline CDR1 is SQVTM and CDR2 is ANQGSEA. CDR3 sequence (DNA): TGCAGCGTTGGGGGGCGGTTCACAGATACGCAGTATTTT. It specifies CSVGGRFTDTQYF.